This TCR beta chain was observed in a study of blood T cell repertoires in COVID-19. Study context: Whether acute or convalescent, the COVID-19 samples came from the United States, Italy and Spain. The cDNA or gDNA used as material had been derived from T cells, B-cell-depleted T cells, or PBMCs.

In the original analysis: The assay estimated nucleated cells by amplifying reference gene primers. Method: immunoSEQ multiplex PCR; TCRdb's copy keeps in-frame clones and lacks some. D and trimming were read from the DNA, whereas the V and J calls and clone size are those reported in that table. The sample consists of about 180,000 clones, approximately 86% of them appearing once. Seattle patients were enrolled while actively infected and followed longitudinally. The CDR3 runs to 13 residues. V was cut by 2 bases and J by 6 bases, with 10 bases left in between. V usage is TRBV12-3 or TRBV12-4 and J usage is TRBJ1-2, with no clear D. The receptor was derived from a man between 60 and 70 years old with COVID-19, enrolled during active disease. The sequencing sample was made of peripheral blood. This CDR3 is CASSLRGINGYTF. In nucleotides, the CDR3 is TGTGCCAGCAGTTTAAGAGGGATCAATGGCTACACCTTC.